This entry lists 31 T cell receptor beta chains sequenced from one sample in a study of molecular identifiers for immune sequencing clone quantification (dated by TCRdb to between 2017 and 2018). The library was obtained by PCR. Instrument on record: Illumina HiSeq 4000. Through fastp at Q25 and MiXCR, TCRdb rebuilt clones from the public reads, retaining in-frame beta chains. One record per CDR3 amino acid sequence lists the most common genes and DNA. Recorded for this sample are about 640,000 distinct CDR3 sequences; 20% of them occurred a single time. Around 0.9% of the sample belongs to the ten largest clones. The sample comprised naive CD8+ T cells from blood, with Jurkat cell RNA spiked in. The sample's cell subset or site label, in plain terms: FACS-sorted CD8+CD4-CCR7+CD45RA+ naive T cells. The receptors come from a human donor in good health. Some libraries in this study had Jurkat cell RNA spiked in.

At least ten counts were recorded for this clonotype. The chain combines TRBV18 with TRBJ2-5; the D is unclear. The CDR3 sequence is 17 residues long. The V end was cut by 0 bases, the J end by 4 bases, with 18 bases between. Germline-derived CDR1 and CDR2 are KGHSH and LQKENI. CDR3 amino acids: CASSPPKSGVARETQYF. The CDR3 DNA sequence: TGTGCCAGCTCACCACCGAAAAGTGGTGTTGCTCGAGAGACCCAGTACTTC. Based on the CDR3 plus reference TRBV18 and TRBJ2-5, the full variable domain is NAGVMQNPRHLVRRRGQEARLRCSPMKGHSHVYWYRQLPEEGLKFMVYLQKENIIDESGMPKERFSAEFPKEGPSILRIQQVVRGDSAAYFCASSPPKSGVARETQYFGPGTRLLVL.

This clonotype was seen a few times. This rearrangement joins TRBV4-3 to TRBJ1-6, with 9 positions matching TRBD1. J lost 9 bases, V lost 3 bases, and 6 bases had no gene match. CDR3 length: 15 residues. In germline, CDR1 is LGHNA, CDR2 YSLEER. CDR3 sequence: CASSQDRGLGSPLHF. As DNA, the CDR3 is TGCGCCAGCAGCCAGGACAGGGGTTTAGGTTCACCCCTCCACTTT.

In its sample, this clonotype was seen many times. The chain recombines TRBV5-1 with TRBJ1-3; D call uncertain. CDR1 and CDR2 (germline): SGHRS, YFSETQ. The germline V and J ends were trimmed by 0 bases and 2 bases, with 9 bases remaining between them. This CDR3 is 15 amino acids long. CDR3: CASSLEGAAGNTIYF. DNA of the CDR3: TGCGCCAGCAGCTTGGAGGGTGCAGCTGGAAACACCATATATTTT.

The V and J genes are TRBV11-2 and TRBJ2-1; no reliable D call. The CDR3 is 12 residues long. Germline loops: CDR1 SGHAT, CDR2 FQNNGV. The ends were cut back, 9 bases at V and 5 bases at J, with 11 bases in the middle. CDR3 nucleotide sequence: TGTGCCAGTAGCCCAATAAACAATGAGCAGTTCTTC. This encodes CASSPINNEQFF.

This clonotype showed up many times. The J gene is TRBJ2-3, the V gene TRBV12-3 or TRBV12-4; possibly TRBD1 for D (6 bases). Trimming pared 3 bases from V and 3 bases from J, leaving 16 bases between. The CDR3 is 16 amino acids. CDR3 in amino acids: CASSFERGSVTDTQYF. CDR3 nucleotide sequence: TGTGCCAGCAGTTTTGAGAGGGGGTCGGTAACAGATACGCAGTATTTT.

This clonotype has only a few counts. It may be a read error: a sequence one base away is much more abundant. The conserved final phenylalanine or tryptophan is absent from the CDR3, which likely points to a read error. CDR3 sequence: CASSQLFPTNEKLFL. The CDR3 bases are TGCGCCAGCAGCCAATTGTTCCCCACTAATGAAAAACTGTTTCTT. The V and J genes are TRBV4-3 and TRBJ1-4; no clear D gene. This CDR3 is built from 15 residues. Germline assignment: CDR1 LGHNA and CDR2 YSLEER. Trimming left V 2 bases short and J 2 bases short, with 9 bases between.

This sequence joins TRBV20-1 and TRBJ1-2; unclear D gene. CDR1 is DFQATT and CDR2 is SNEGSKA in the germline V gene (reference sequence). Trimming removed 2 bases from V and 4 bases from J, with 20 bases in between. The CDR3 spans 16 residues. The CDR3 sequence: CSARRGYLGVLYGYTF. For the CDR3, the DNA is TGCAGTGCTAGACGGGGTTACCTCGGGGTCCTCTATGGCTACACCTTC.

This clonotype was counted at least ten times. The chain links TRBV7-6 to TRBJ2-7; perhaps TRBD2 as D (5 bases). Germline loops: CDR1 SGHVS, CDR2 FNYEAQ. This CDR3 is 17 amino acids long. V was shortened by 0 bases and J by 6 bases, with 21 bases between the two germline ends. CDR3 sequence reads: CASSLAVPEITGSEQYF. The DNA for the CDR3 is TGTGCCAGCAGCTTAGCGGTCCCAGAAATAACGGGAAGCGAGCAGTACTTC. The variable domain in full, completed from reference TRBV7-6 and TRBJ2-7, reads GAGVSQSPRYKVTKRGQDVALRCDPISGHVSLYWYRQALGQGPEFLTYFNYEAQQDKSGLPNDRFSAERPEGSISTLTIQRTEQRDSAMYRCASSLAVPEITGSEQYFGPGTRLTVT.

The sample holds many counts of this clonotype. The chain is built from TRBV6-2 or TRBV6-3 and TRBJ2-1, with TRBD2 identical over 11 bases. Germline V lookup: CDR1 MNHEY, CDR2 SVGEGT. The CDR3 spans 17 residues. With 1 base clipped from V and 4 bases from J, the junction kept 6 bases outside the gene matches. CDR3 sequence: CASSYWPGTSGYNEQFF. In DNA form, the CDR3 reads TGTGCCAGCAGTTACTGGCCCGGGACTAGCGGTTACAATGAGCAGTTCTTC.

This clonotype has just a few counts. The chain employs TRBV6-2 or TRBV6-3 and TRBJ2-7; a possible D gene is TRBD1 (6 bases). The CDR3 is made up of 17 amino acids. CDR1 and CDR2 (germline): MNHEY, SVGEGT. Trimming removed 5 bases at V and 0 bases at J, with 20 bases between. CDR3 in amino acids: CASSPSPGHLSSYEQYF. In nucleotides, the CDR3 is TGTGCCAGCAGTCCATCCCCGGGACACCTGAGCTCCTACGAGCAGTACTTC.

This clonotype was seen a handful of times. The V call is TRBV13, the J call TRBJ1-1; no definite D call. Germline-derived CDR1 and CDR2 are PRHDT and FYEKMQ (reference sequence). Trimming removed 5 bases at V and 1 base at J, with 14 bases between. The CDR3 runs to 15 residues. DNA of the CDR3: TGTGCCAGCAGCCCCCCGTGGACTGAGAACACTGAAGCTTTCTTT. Translation gives CASSPPWTENTEAFF. Full variable domain (rest looked up from reference TRBV13 and TRBJ1-1): AAGVIQSPRHLIKEKRETATLKCYPIPRHDTVYWYQQGPGQDPQFLISFYEKMQSDKGSIPDRFSAQQFSDYHSELNMSSLELGDSALYFCASSPPWTENTEAFFGQGTRLTVV.

This clonotype has a handful of counts. V usage is TRBV19 and J usage is TRBJ2-1, with D possibly being TRBD2 (5 bases). The CDR3 loop spans 15 amino acids. From germline, CDR1 is LNHDA and CDR2 SQIVND (reference sequence). V was clipped by 0 bases and J by 3 bases, with 9 bases between them. The CDR3 region is CASSIELVGYNEQFF. DNA for the CDR3: TGTGCCAGTAGTATAGAACTAGTTGGCTACAATGAGCAGTTCTTC.

This clonotype occurred many times. This chain joins TRBV4-3 and TRBJ2-5; no definite D call. This CDR3 comprises 15 residues. Germline V gene sequence: CDR1 LGHNA, CDR2 YSLEER. V was trimmed by 0 bases and J by 5 bases, leaving 13 bases between them. CDR3 DNA: TGCGCCAGCAGCCAAGAAGGCGAGGCCTGGGAGACCCAGTACTTC. Translation: CASSQEGEAWETQYF.

The sample holds a few counts of this clonotype. The rearrangement uses TRBV7-9 and TRBJ1-5; a weak D match, TRBD1 (5 bases). The CDR3 is made up of 16 amino acids. V gave up 4 bases and J gave up 0 bases, with 13 bases separating them. Germline-derived CDR1 and CDR2 are SEHNR and FQNEAQ (reference sequence). CDR3 residues: CASSSNRPYSNQPQHF. CDR3 DNA sequence: TGTGCCAGCAGCTCGAACAGGCCTTATAGCAATCAGCCCCAGCATTTT.

A word on this clonotype: This may come from a read error, since a much larger clone is one base off. The chain recombines TRBV2 with TRBJ2-5; possible D gene TRBD1, 5 bases. Germline V CDR1 and CDR2: SNHLY, FYNNEI. This CDR3 has 14 amino acids. This CDR3 is CASSDQGSQGTQYF. CDR3 bases: TGTGCCAGCAGTGATCAGGGCTCCCAAGGGACCCAGTACTTC.

The V gene is TRBV15, the J gene TRBJ1-3, with a possible D match to TRBD1 (5 bases). The CDR3 has 17 amino acids. The V and J ends lost 5 bases and 0 bases respectively, with 17 bases between them. Germline loops: CDR1 LNHNV, CDR2 YYDKDF (reference sequence). For the CDR3, the DNA is TGTGCCACCAGCGCGGGGAGGGGAGGGTTCTCTGGAAACACCATATATTTT. Translated: CATSAGRGGFSGNTIYF.

The table lists this clonotype with many counts. The chain is built from TRBV4-3 and TRBJ2-3; 8 nucleotides align to TRBD2. The CDR3 is made up of 17 amino acids. V was pared by 2 bases and J by 8 bases, with 15 bases of the junction left unmatched. The germline CDR1 and CDR2 sequences are LGHNA and YSLEER. The CDR3 coding sequence is TGCGCCAGCAGCCAACATAGCGGGGACCTAATCAGGGGTACGCAGTATTTT. Amino acid sequence: CASSQHSGDLIRGTQYF.

The count of this clonotype is one. This may be a read error: a much more frequent sequence differs by one nucleotide. The chain is built from TRBV28 and TRBJ2-3, with 9 bases fitting TRBD2. In germline, CDR1 is MDHEN, CDR2 SYDVKM. The J segment lost 4 bases and the V segment lost 6 bases, leaving 23 bases of the junction unmatched. The CDR3 is 20 residues long. Here the CDR3 reads CASRPPPWTGGRAGADTQYF. CDR3 DNA: TGTGCCAGCAGGCCTCCCCCCTGGACTGGCGGGAGGGCCGGTGCAGATACGCAGTATTTT.

In its sample, this clonotype was seen many times. This sequence joins TRBV20-1 and TRBJ2-7, with a possible D match to TRBD1 (5 bases). CDR3 length: 12 residues. Trimming shortened V by 4 bases and J by 6 bases, and 13 bases separated the two germline ends. Germline CDR1 reads DFQATT; CDR2 reads SNEGSKA (reference sequence). The DNA for the CDR3 is TGCAGTGCTATGGGGCCGGACGGCGAGCAGTACTTC. Amino acid sequence: CSAMGPDGEQYF.

This clonotype appeared many times. CDR3 region: CASSIHIATGGAYNEQFF. CDR3 DNA: TGTGCCAGCAGCATACATATCGCCACAGGGGGCGCTTATAATGAGCAGTTCTTC. The V gene is TRBV11-2, the J gene TRBJ2-1; 9 bases fit TRBD1. CDR1 and CDR2 (germline): SGHAT, FQNNGV. The CDR3 length is 18 residues. V shed 5 bases and J 7 bases; nucleotides not matched to a gene: 18.

This clonotype was recorded once. Given a much more abundant clone one base away, this may be a read error. The chain links TRBV5-6 to TRBJ2-7; TRBD2 aligns across 9 bases. Germline V lookup: CDR1 SGHDT, CDR2 YYEEEE. The CDR3 is 15 residues long. The chain's CDR3 is CASSSSGSYSYGQYF. Here the CDR3 DNA reads TGTGCCAGCAGCAGTAGCGGGAGTTACTCCTACGGGCAGTACTTC.

In its sample, this clonotype was seen a few times. V and J are TRBV29-1 and TRBJ2-7, with D perhaps matching TRBD1 (7 bases). Germline V gives CDR1 SQVTM, CDR2 ANQGSEA. V dropped 3 bases and J dropped 3 bases, with 21 bases sitting between them. This CDR3 is built from 16 residues. CDR3 residues: CSVELVQGGANYEQYF. The CDR3 DNA reads TGCAGCGTTGAGTTAGTTCAGGGGGGCGCGAACTACGAGCAGTACTTC.

This clonotype was observed many times. V gene TRBV7-9 combines with J gene TRBJ2-7, with 7 bases fitting TRBD1. The V gene's germline CDR1 is SEHNR and CDR2 FQNEAQ (reference sequence). The trim removed 4 bases at V and 2 bases at J, leaving 5 bases unmatched. The CDR3 has 14 amino acids. The CDR3 is CASSSTGWAYEQYF. CDR3 DNA sequence: TGTGCCAGCAGCTCGACAGGGTGGGCCTACGAGCAGTACTTC.

This clonotype showed up just a few times. The chain couples TRBV10-2 to TRBJ2-3; TRBD2 matches 15 bases. The CDR3 extends over 17 amino acids. Germline CDR1 and CDR2: WSHSY and SAAADI. V was pared by 3 bases and J by 0 bases, with 1 base of the junction left unmatched. CDR3 in amino acids: CASSEGTSGGSTDTQYF. CDR3 DNA sequence: TGCGCCAGCAGTGAAGGGACTAGCGGGGGGAGCACAGATACGCAGTATTTT.

Many counts were recorded for this clonotype. This rearrangement joins TRBV20-1 to TRBJ2-7; maybe TRBD2 (6 bases). The germline gives CDR1 DFQATT, CDR2 SNEGSKA (reference sequence). V lost 1 base to trimming and J lost 1 base, with 20 bases between them. The CDR3 consists of 17 residues. The CDR3 nucleotides read TGCAGTGCTAGAGGGAATTTCGGTGGCGGGGCTTCCTACGAGCAGTACTTC. Translation gives CSARGNFGGGASYEQYF.

This clonotype was seen at least ten times. The CDR3 sequence is CASSLFGQPQHF. The CDR3 DNA follows: TGTGCCAGCAGCTTATTCGGTCAGCCCCAGCATTTT. The genes are TRBV7-9 and TRBJ1-5; D is ambiguous. Trimming removed 2 bases at V and 6 bases at J, with 5 bases between. This CDR3 is 12 amino acids long. In germline, CDR1 is SEHNR, CDR2 FQNEAQ (reference sequence).

The rearrangement uses TRBV30 and TRBJ2-7, with 11 bases aligning to TRBD2. In germline, CDR1 is GTSNPN, CDR2 SVGIG (reference sequence). With V trimmed by 0 bases and J by 7 bases, 8 bases remained unmatched. The CDR3 is made up of 15 amino acids. The DNA of the CDR3 is TGTGCCTGGAGTGTACAAACTAGCGGGAGACAAGAGCAGTACTTC. As protein: CAWSVQTSGRQEQYF.

This clonotype was observed at least ten times. The V call is TRBV19, the J call TRBJ1-5; the D gene is possibly TRBD1 (6 bases). The CDR3 loop spans 15 amino acids. V lost 5 bases, J lost 4 bases, and 15 bases lay in between. The germline V gene encodes CDR1 LNHDA and CDR2 SQIVND (reference sequence). The CDR3 sequence is CASSAGTRGNQPQHF. Written as DNA, the CDR3 is TGTGCCAGTAGTGCCGGGACACGAGGAAATCAGCCCCAGCATTTT.

This clonotype was detected many times. V is TRBV29-1 and J is TRBJ2-3; unclear D gene. Germline V gene sequence: CDR1 SQVTM, CDR2 ANQGSEA. CDR3 length: 10 residues. V gave up 6 bases and J gave up 3 bases, with 4 bases separating them. CDR3 sequence: CSVRTDTQYF. CDR3 bases: TGCAGCGTCAGAACAGATACGCAGTATTTT.

This clonotype was seen many times. V usage is TRBV19 and J usage is TRBJ1-1, with D maybe TRBD1 (5 bases). Germline lookup yields CDR1 LNHDA and CDR2 SQIVND (reference sequence). V was trimmed by 0 bases and J by 1 base, leaving 9 bases between them. The CDR3 is made up of 15 amino acids. CDR3 in amino acids: CASSIDRGTNTEAFF. CDR3 nucleotides: TGTGCCAGTAGTATAGATCGGGGGACGAACACTGAAGCTTTCTTT. Variable domain in full (rest from reference TRBV19 and TRBJ1-1): DGGITQSPKYLFRKEGQNVTLSCEQNLNHDAMYWYRQDPGQGLRLIYYSQIVNDFQKGDIAEGYSVSREKKESFPLTVTSAQKNPTAFYLCASSIDRGTNTEAFFGQGTRLTVV.

For this clonotype: Since a much larger clone is just one base distant, this may be a read error. This rearrangement joins TRBV7-8 to TRBJ2-2; 12 nucleotides line up with TRBD2. Germline loops: CDR1 SGHVS, CDR2 FQNEAQ. CDR3 length: 18 amino acids. This chain's CDR3 is CASSLVRTSGDYTEELFF. The DNA of the CDR3 is TGTGCCAGCAGCTTAGTGAGGACTAGCGGGGACTACACCGAGGAGCTGTTTTTT.